This T cell receptor (beta chain) was retrieved from a study of T cell repertoires in cytomegalovirus infection. A remark on this clonotype: Its antigen is currently unknown.

The germline V gene encodes CDR1 DFQATT and CDR2 SNEGSKA (reference sequence). V dropped 3 bases and J dropped 4; count of bases not matched to a gene: 10. The CDR3 loop spans 15 amino acids. TCRdb re-analysed the reads in MiXCR, keeping a single row per CDR3 protein. The sample carries around 570,000 distinct CDR3 sequences, 40% recorded once. The clonotype originates from a human donor in good health (CMV status not recorded). Some clones in this sample may be carry-over from other donors' samples. The sequenced sample was cultured PBMCs, obtained from culture after CMV antigen stimulation. The gene calls are TRBV20-1 and TRBJ2-5; 8 nucleotides match TRBD2. The CDR3 DNA reads TGCAGTGCTAGCGGAGCGGGAGAGGGAAGAGAGACCCAGTACTTC. This translates into CSASGAGEGRETQYF.